The clone carrying this TCR beta chain was counted once. The antigen is unknown. The length of the CDR3 is 16 residues. Germline V lookup: CDR1 SEHNR, CDR2 FQNEAQ (reference sequence). V gave up 5 bases and J gave up 2 bases; unmatched junction bases: 8. Here immunoSEQ multiplex PCR was the method, and the copy in TCRdb shows in-frame clones only, minus some. The table lists some 350,000 clones, 92% of them singletons, with 3.9% in the top ten. The source of the sample is a study of Ad26.COV2.S vaccination and SARS-CoV-2 variants. Study outcomes and limitations: Total T cell responses were possibly underestimated by TCR breadth and depth analyses.

This clonotype was sampled from a human donor who had recovered from COVID-19. The material was peripheral blood, obtained after recovery from COVID-19. This chain links TRBV7-9 with TRBJ2-3; TRBD2 agrees at 9 bases. The CDR3 region has the DNA TGTGCCAGCAGCGATAGAGGGACTAGCAACACAGATACGCAGTATTTT. Its translation: CASSDRGTSNTDTQYF.